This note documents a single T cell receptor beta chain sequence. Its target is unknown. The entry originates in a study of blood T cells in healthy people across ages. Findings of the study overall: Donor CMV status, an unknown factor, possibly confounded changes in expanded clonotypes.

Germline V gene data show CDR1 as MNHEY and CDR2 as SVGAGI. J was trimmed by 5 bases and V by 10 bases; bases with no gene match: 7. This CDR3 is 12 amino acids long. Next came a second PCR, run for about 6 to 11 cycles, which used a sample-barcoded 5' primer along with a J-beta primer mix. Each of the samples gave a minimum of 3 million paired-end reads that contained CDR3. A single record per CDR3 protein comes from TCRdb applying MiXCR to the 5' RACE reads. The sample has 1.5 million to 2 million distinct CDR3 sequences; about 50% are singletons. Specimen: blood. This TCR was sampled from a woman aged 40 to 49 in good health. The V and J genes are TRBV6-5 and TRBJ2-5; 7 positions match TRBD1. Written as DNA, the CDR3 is TGTGCCACTCTAGCACAGGGGGAGACCCAGTACTTC. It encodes CATLAQGETQYF.